This T cell receptor beta chain was captured in a study of T cell responses to AZD1222 COVID-19 vaccine. Whole-study findings and limits: Repertoires in all cases were sampled only once the peak T cell response had passed. CD4 TCRs covered the whole spike, strongest at regions 160-218 and 743-854.

In this sample, this clone turned up a few times. As yet, its antigen is unknown. TCRdb keeps only in-frame clones here, not all; method: immunoSEQ multiplex PCR. The sample holds 90,000 to 140,000 clones, 82% seen once. CDR1 is SGHDT and CDR2 is YYEEEE in the germline V gene. V was cut by 4 bases and J by 3 bases, with 13 bases left in between. This CDR3 is 14 amino acids long. V and J are TRBV5-6 and TRBJ1-2, with D perhaps TRBD1 (5 bases). The TCR originated in an adult in good health. The sequencing here drew on peripheral blood, taken on day 0 of AZD1222 vaccination. The CDR3 here is CASSNDRGYYGYTF. The CDR3 DNA sequence: TGTGCCAGCAGCAACGACAGAGGGTACTATGGCTACACCTTC.